This TCR beta chain was sequenced for a study of cytotoxic CD8 clonotypes in ibrutinib-treated CLL. Findings and limits, study-wide: Higher clonality was seen at ibrutinib response and a return toward baseline at progression.

The CDR3 consists of 14 residues. The V gene's germline CDR1 is MNHNS and CDR2 SASEGT. The ends lost 6 bases at V and 4 bases at J; junction bases unmatched: 2. Concerning this clone: Its antigen remains unknown.

Depth targeted 1 in 200,000 to 1 in 1 million T cells, averaging approximately 10x coverage per clonotype. Sequencing was performed with immunoSEQ multiplex PCR; in TCRdb, only in-frame clones are kept and a portion is missing. The table has 97,000 or so clones, around 80% seen once; the top ten hold about 32%. The sequence was collected from a human donor with chronic lymphocytic leukemia. The gene calls are TRBV6-1 and TRBJ2-1; 11 bases agree with TRBD2. The material sequenced was PBMCs, taken after 12 months of ibrutinib treatment. CDR3 nucleotide sequence: TGTGCCAGCAGGGGACTAGCGGAATACAATGAGCAGTTCTTC. This sequence encodes CASRGLAEYNEQFF.